This T cell receptor (beta chain) was profiled in a study of cytomegalovirus exposure and HLA in healthy donors. Study results and caveats: Roughly even sequencing depth across donors was the assumption behind the presence/absence analyses. In a later analysis, TCR beta V- and J-gene trimming was associated with a missense DCLRE1C variant. The investigators catalogued about 170 TCR beta chains as cytomegalovirus-associated.

Worth noting for this clone: Its specificity is not known.

The PCR made use of 60 Vbeta and 13 Jbeta primers. The repertoire was sequenced with immunoSEQ multiplex PCR; TCRdb's copy has only in-frame clones and lacks some. Found here are more than 85,000 clones, roughly 80% of them singletons; the top ten hold 7.7%. The CDR3 extends over 15 amino acids. Trimming removed 0 bases from V and 9 bases from J; junction bases left unmatched: 7. CDR1 SGDLS and CDR2 YYNGEE come from the germline V gene. The sequence came from a female donor in good health and CMV-seronegative. V gene TRBV9 combines with J gene TRBJ2-1; TRBD2 agrees at 9 bases. The sample taken for sequencing was PBMCs. The CDR3 region has the DNA TGTGCCAGCAGCGTAGTAAGCGGGGGGTTTAGTGAGCAGTTCTTC. It yields the protein CASSVVSGGFSEQFF. Complete variable domain (other parts from reference TRBV9 and TRBJ2-1): DSGVTQTPKHLITATGQRVTLRCSPRSGDLSVYWYQQSLDQGLQFLIQYYNGEERAKGNILERFSAQQFPDLHSELNLSSLELGDSALYFCASSVVSGGFSEQFFGPGTRLTVL.